This T cell receptor beta chain was sequenced in a study of neurological immune-mediated disorders. This clonotype came up many times. Volunteers from a blood bank in Maryland, USA, constituted the healthy controls. The unsorted libraries were prepared from 2 million PBMCs (stored at -80 C). From the 5' RACE reads, TCRdb called clonotypes with MiXCR, one entry per CDR3 protein. Among roughly 62,000 distinct CDR3 sequences listed, about an eighth were seen once. This CDR3 has 14 amino acids. CDR1 is MNHEY and CDR2 is SVGAGI in the germline V gene. The junction had 3 bases not matched to a gene; V was cut back by 5 bases and J by 5 bases.

Specimen: PBMCs. The TCR was taken from a man in his sixties in good health. The gene calls are TRBV6-5 and TRBJ2-6; 7 nucleotides match TRBD1. The CDR3 region has the DNA TGTGCCAGCAGTCCACAGGGGAGGGCCAACGTCCTGACTTTC. This codes for CASSPQGRANVLTF.